The clone carrying this T cell receptor (beta chain) turned up a few times. From germline, CDR1 is MDHEN and CDR2 SYDVKM. J lost 7 bases, V lost 4 bases, and 5 bases had no gene match. This CDR3 is built from 15 residues. The record originates from a study of T-cell reconstitution after alpha-beta-depleted transplantation in children. TCRbeta library construction was performed incorporating unique molecular identifiers. TCRdb reprocessed the PCR reads via MiXCR and lists one record per CDR3 protein. The sample holds about 500,000 distinct CDR3 sequences, 32% seen once. V and J are TRBV28 and TRBJ2-1; 12 bases line up with TRBD2. This TCR derives from a human donor who donated a stem cell graft to a child with aplastic anemia. The specimen comprised PBMCs from the stem cell graft donor, sampled from the stem cell graft. The chain's CDR3 is CASSWGLAGNNEQFF. In DNA form, the CDR3 reads TGTGCCAGCAGTTGGGGACTAGCGGGTAATAATGAGCAGTTCTTC.